This T cell receptor (beta chain) was profiled in a study of T cell responses to AZD1222 COVID-19 vaccine (dated by TCRdb to about 2021). For the wider study: AZD1222 recipients with second doses at about 4 weeks or about 12 weeks were pooled, because spike-specific TCR depth and breadth did not differ between schedules. TCR sequencing was performed for approximately 240 trial participants, of whom roughly 200 were given two doses of AZD1222 and some 26 were given two doses of MenACWY control vaccine. Trial participants were enrolled into age subgroups of 18-55, 56-69 and 70-plus years, which contained 148, 28 and 57 TCR-sequenced participants, respectively. On the study overall, not on this receptor specifically: Most participants were white British and females outnumbered males, and the authors suggested that clonal diversity may have been underestimated. After two AZD1222 doses, both the breadth and the depth of spike-specific TCRs were significantly higher than at day 0 and than in MenACWY recipients. Epitopes outside the regions mutated in the B.1.351 and B.1.1.7 variants were reportedly recognized by nearly half of the unique spike-specific TCRs. In the small 56-69-year group, the increase in depth fell short of significance, most likely because of low power. Only a handful of AZD1222 recipients were SARS-CoV-2 seropositive at baseline, limiting conclusions about previously exposed vaccinees. CD4 TCRs associated with the vaccine covered the entire spike protein, and the dominant responses were in regions 160-218 and 743-854. Because no day 14 peak-response samples were available, repertoires were characterized only after the peak T cell response.

The sample's time point label, in plain terms: baseline before first vaccination. Vaccinee samples came from UK trials COV001 and COV002, including a single-blind randomized controlled phase 2/3 trial of AZD1222 (ChAdOx1 nCoV-19) in healthy adults. For TCRbeta chain sequencing, PBMC samples were collected from trial participants at day 0 and at day 28 after the second dose. On this clone: This clone's antigen is unknown. Base qualities are not provided; no much larger clone lies one nucleotide away.

The CDR3 regions of human TCRbeta chains were analyzed by immunosequencing. The paper's data handling went like this. Repertoire TCRs were matched against a reference library of SARS-CoV-2-specific TCRs generated with the MIRA antigen-specificity platform. Breadth was defined as the fraction of unique TCRs that were SARS-CoV-2-associated, and depth was defined as the fraction of total T cells that were SARS-CoV-2-associated. Using the MIRA data, every spike-specific TCR was mapped to the spike region that the TCR reacted to and assigned to either a CD4 or a CD8 class. Log10-transformed breadth and depth values were compared by one-way ANOVA with Sidak's multiple comparisons tests. TCRdb retrieved this table from immuneACCESS and kept in-frame rearrangements only. Not all clones are present; in checked studies, unresolved V genes account for under half, and no reason is known for the remainder. The D gene and trimming were derived from the DNA, and the V and J assignments and clone size from that table. In all, the sample holds 150,000 or so clones, and approximately 94% of those were seen once. The ten largest clones take up approximately 0.6% of the sample.

Per the germline V gene (reference sequence), LGHDT is the CDR1 and YNNKEL is the CDR2. The CDR3 measures 15 amino acids from cysteine to phenylalanine. The read is trimmed to its CDR3 DNA, 45 bases read in frame from base 1. V and J are truncated by 1 base and 10 bases respectively, leaving an intervening sequence of 14 bases. The sample here was peripheral blood, taken on day 0 of AZD1222 vaccination. The sequence links TRBV3-1 (or the pseudogene TRBV3-2) to TRBJ1-6, with a tentative D gene TRBD1 over 5 matching bases. The source is an adult in good health. CDR3 sequence: CASSQGGSLGSPLHF. The base sequence is TGTGCCAGCAGCCAAGGGGGCAGCCTCGGGTCACCCCTCCACTTT.